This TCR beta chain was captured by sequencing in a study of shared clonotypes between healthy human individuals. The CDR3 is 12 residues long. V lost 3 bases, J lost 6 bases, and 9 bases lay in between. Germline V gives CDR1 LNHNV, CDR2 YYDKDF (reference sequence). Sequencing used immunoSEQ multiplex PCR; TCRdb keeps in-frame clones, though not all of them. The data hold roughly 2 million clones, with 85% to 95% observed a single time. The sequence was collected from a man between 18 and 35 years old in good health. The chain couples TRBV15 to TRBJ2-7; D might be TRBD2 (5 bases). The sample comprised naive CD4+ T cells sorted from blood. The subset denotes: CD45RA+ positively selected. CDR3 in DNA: TGTGCCACCAGCAGTCGAGGAGGCGAGCAGTACTTC. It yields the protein CATSSRGGEQYF. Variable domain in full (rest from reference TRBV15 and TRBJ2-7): DAMVIQNPRYQVTQFGKPVTLSCSQTLNHNVMYWYQQKSSQAPKLLFHYYDKDFNNEADTPDNFQSRRPNTSFCFLDIRSPGLGDTAMYLCATSSRGGEQYFGPGTRLTVT.